The 10 T cell receptor beta chains below all came from one sample that was sequenced in a study of human T cells and chemical hapten exposure. The time point was: patch test 3, about 24 weeks after DPC sensitization. Treatment meaning: therapeutic diphenylcyclopropenone sensitization with weekly scalp DPC. One entry per CDR3 protein, called by TCRdb with MiXCR from the RACE reads. The table has some 180,000 distinct CDR3 sequences, under 30% seen once. The sequences come from whole blood, collected in connection with sensitization to the hapten diphenylcyclopropenone (DPC). Receptors originate from a woman in her forties with alopecia areata. Some clones in this sample may be carry-over from other donors' samples.

V gene TRBV5-1 combines with J gene TRBJ1-3, with a weak D call TRBD1 (6 bases). The V end lost 0 bases, the J end lost 2 bases, and 9 bases lay between the germline ends. This CDR3 spans 15 amino acids. Germline V gene data show CDR1 as SGHRS and CDR2 as YFSETQ. The CDR3 region is CASSLAPGAGNTIYF. The CDR3 region has the DNA TGCGCCAGCAGCTTGGCACCAGGGGCTGGAAACACCATATATTTT.

This clonotype has only a few counts. One end of the junction fails to match germline, which may point to a read error. The CDR3 reads CASSQSTGPVSF. In DNA form, the CDR3 reads TGTGCCAGCAGCCAATCGACAGGCCCTGTTTCCTTT. V usage is TRBV28 and J usage is TRBJ1-5; D is perhaps TRBD1 (6 bases). The CDR3 extends over 12 amino acids. The germline CDR1 and CDR2 sequences are MDHEN and SYDVKM.

The chain has TRBV12-3 or TRBV12-4 and TRBJ1-1; no clear D. The CDR3 has 12 amino acids. V lost 6 bases, J lost 2 bases, and 7 bases lay in between. CDR3 in amino acids: CASRYRNTEAFF. CDR3 DNA sequence: TGTGCCAGCAGGTACAGAAACACTGAAGCTTTCTTT.

The sample holds a few counts of this clonotype. This may be a read error: a much more frequent sequence differs by one nucleotide. CDR3 sequence (DNA): TGTGCCAGCACCACATACAATGAGCAGTTCTTC. This sequence encodes CASTTYNEQFF. This chain links TRBV6-2 or TRBV6-3 with TRBJ2-1; D is unresolved. Trimming removed 7 bases from V and 4 bases from J, with 5 bases in between. This CDR3 comprises 11 residues. CDR1 and CDR2 (germline): MNHEY, SVGEGT.

The gene calls are TRBV3-1 and TRBJ2-5; 8 nucleotides align to TRBD1. V lost 3 bases to trimming and J lost 4 bases; unmatched junction nucleotides: 4. CDR3 length: 14 residues. Germline CDR1 is LGHDT and CDR2 is YNNKEL (reference sequence). The CDR3 loop reads CASSQRTGRETQYF. Here the CDR3 DNA reads TGTGCCAGCAGCCAGCGGACAGGGCGAGAGACCCAGTACTTC.

This sequence joins TRBV10-3 and TRBJ1-2; 9 bases agree with TRBD1. The junction had 11 bases not matched to a gene; V was cut back by 11 bases and J by 1 base. Germline CDR1 is ENHRY and CDR2 is SYGVKD. The CDR3 is 15 amino acids. The CDR3 spells CASLTQGAFNYGYTF. The DNA for the CDR3 is TGTGCCTCCCTCACACAGGGGGCCTTTAACTATGGCTACACCTTC.

This clonotype turned up a few times. The V call is TRBV5-1, the J call TRBJ1-3; no reliable D call. Germline V gives CDR1 SGHRS, CDR2 YFSETQ. The CDR3 spans 15 residues. V shed 4 bases and J shed 4 bases, with 15 bases lying between them. Here the CDR3 reads CASSLGSIGGNTIYF. The CDR3 nucleotides read TGCGCCAGCAGCCTGGGGTCTATTGGGGGAAACACCATATATTTT. Looking up the rest from reference TRBV5-1 and TRBJ1-3 gives the full variable domain: KAGVTQTPRYLIKTRGQQVTLSCSPISGHRSVSWYQQTPGQGLQFLFEYFSETQRNKGNFPGRFSGRQFSNSRSEMNVSTLELGDSALYLCASSLGSIGGNTIYFGEGSWLTVV.

The rearrangement joins TRBV28 to TRBJ1-2; TRBD1 matches at 11 bases. The junction had 6 bases not matched to a gene; V was cut back by 8 bases and J by 4 bases. The germline gives CDR1 MDHEN, CDR2 SYDVKM. This CDR3 region has 14 residues. The CDR3 spells CASRTGTGGYGYTF. DNA of the CDR3: TGTGCCAGCCGAACCGGGACAGGGGGCTATGGCTACACCTTC.

The rearrangement uses TRBV27 and TRBJ2-5, with D unclear. Per germline, CDR1 MNHEY and CDR2 SMNVEV (reference sequence). The CDR3 consists of 13 residues. The V end was cut by 5 bases, the J end by 0 bases, with 7 bases between. This chain's CDR3 is CASSPQYQETQYF. In DNA, the CDR3 is TGTGCCAGCAGTCCCCAGTACCAAGAGACCCAGTACTTC.

The chain combines TRBV7-8 with TRBJ2-5; TRBD1 aligns across 10 bases. The germline CDR1 and CDR2 sequences are SGHVS and FQNEAQ. Trimming at V came to 5 bases and at J to 4 bases, leaving 7 bases not matched to a gene. There are 15 residues in the CDR3. CDR3 DNA: TGTGCCAGCAGCGTGACAGGGGGCAGGCGAGAGACCCAGTACTTC. Protein sequence: CASSVTGGRRETQYF.